Presented here are 4 T cell receptor beta chains from one specimen sequenced in a study of T cell responses to AZD1222 COVID-19 vaccine. Profiling relied on immunoSEQ multiplex PCR, and the TCRdb table lists in-frame clones only, not all of them. The sample shows approximately 170,000 clones, approximately 92% of them seen only once. This specimen was peripheral blood, taken on day 0 of AZD1222 vaccination. These TCRs come from an adult in good health.

The V gene is TRBV5-1, the J gene TRBJ1-2; no clear D. The CDR3 consists of 14 residues. Trimming pared 4 bases from V and 6 bases from J, leaving 16 bases between. Germline CDR1 reads SGHRS; CDR2 reads YFSETQ. The CDR3, as DNA: TGCGCCAGCAGCCGGAGGGTAGGGAGTGATGGCTACACCTTC. It codes for CASSRRVGSDGYTF.

The chain uses TRBV21-1 and TRBJ1-1; the table's D call TRBD1 went unverified against the DNA. TRBV21-1 is noted as a pseudogene. CDR3 size: 16 residues. The CDR3 region has the DNA TGTGCCAGCAGCAAATGCAGACAGGAGGTGAACACTGAAGCTTTCTTT. It encodes CASSKCRQEVNTEAFF.

The CDR3 loop is CASSPGGGTYEQYV. CDR3 sequence (DNA): TGTGCCAGCAGCCCCGGGGGGGGAACCTACGAGCAGTACGTC. V usage is TRBV3-1 (or the pseudogene TRBV3-2) and J usage is TRBJ2-7, with 8 bases aligning to TRBD2. With 4 bases clipped from V and 2 bases from J, the junction kept 4 bases outside the gene matches. The CDR3 contains 14 residues. CDR1 is LGHDT and CDR2 is YNNKEL in the germline V gene (reference sequence).

This chain uses TRBV5-5 with TRBJ2-3, with D perhaps matching TRBD1 (5 bases). This CDR3 is built from 12 residues. Deletions cut 7 bases from V and 0 bases from J, with 6 bases between. Germline V gene sequence: CDR1 SGHKS, CDR2 YYEKEE (reference sequence). The CDR3 DNA follows: TGTGCCAGCGGACATAGCACAGATACGCAGTATTTT. This translates into CASGHSTDTQYF.